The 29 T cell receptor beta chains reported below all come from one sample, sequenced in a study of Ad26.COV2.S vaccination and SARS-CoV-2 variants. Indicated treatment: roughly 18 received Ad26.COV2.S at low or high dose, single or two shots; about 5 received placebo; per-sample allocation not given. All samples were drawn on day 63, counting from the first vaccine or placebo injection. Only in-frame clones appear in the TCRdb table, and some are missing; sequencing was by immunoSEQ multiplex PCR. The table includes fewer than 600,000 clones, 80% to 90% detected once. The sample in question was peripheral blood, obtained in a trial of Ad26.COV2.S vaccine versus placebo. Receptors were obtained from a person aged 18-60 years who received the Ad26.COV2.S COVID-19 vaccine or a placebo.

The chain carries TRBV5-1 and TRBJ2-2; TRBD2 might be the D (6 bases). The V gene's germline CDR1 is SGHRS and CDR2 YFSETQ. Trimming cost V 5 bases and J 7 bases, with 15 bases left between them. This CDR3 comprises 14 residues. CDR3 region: CASRWGDLGGELFF. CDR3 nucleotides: TGCGCCAGCAGGTGGGGGGACCTCGGCGGGGAGCTGTTTTTT.

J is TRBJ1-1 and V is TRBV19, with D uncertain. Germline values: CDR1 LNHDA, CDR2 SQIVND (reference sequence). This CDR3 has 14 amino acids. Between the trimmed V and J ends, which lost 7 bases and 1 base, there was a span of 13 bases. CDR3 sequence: CASINTETNTEAFF. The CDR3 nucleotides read TGTGCCAGTATCAATACCGAGACGAACACTGAAGCTTTCTTT.

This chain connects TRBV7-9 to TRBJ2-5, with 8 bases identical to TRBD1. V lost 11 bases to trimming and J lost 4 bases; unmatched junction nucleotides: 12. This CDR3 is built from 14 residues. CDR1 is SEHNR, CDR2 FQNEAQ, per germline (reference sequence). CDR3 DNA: TGTGCCTGTAGCTTTGACAGGGGACTAGAGACCCAGTACTTC. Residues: CACSFDRGLETQYF.

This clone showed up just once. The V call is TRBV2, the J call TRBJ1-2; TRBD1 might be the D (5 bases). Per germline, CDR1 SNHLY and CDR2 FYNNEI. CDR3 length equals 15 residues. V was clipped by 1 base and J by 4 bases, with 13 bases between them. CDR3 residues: CASSEGSRVGYGYTF. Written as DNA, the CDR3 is TGTGCCAGCAGTGAAGGGTCCAGGGTGGGCTATGGCTACACCTTC.

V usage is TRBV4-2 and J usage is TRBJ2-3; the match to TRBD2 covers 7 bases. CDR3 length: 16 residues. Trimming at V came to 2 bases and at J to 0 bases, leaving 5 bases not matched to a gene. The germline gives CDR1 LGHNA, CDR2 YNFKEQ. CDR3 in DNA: TGTGCCAGCAGCCAACTAGCGGAATATAGCACAGATACGCAGTATTTT. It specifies CASSQLAEYSTDTQYF.

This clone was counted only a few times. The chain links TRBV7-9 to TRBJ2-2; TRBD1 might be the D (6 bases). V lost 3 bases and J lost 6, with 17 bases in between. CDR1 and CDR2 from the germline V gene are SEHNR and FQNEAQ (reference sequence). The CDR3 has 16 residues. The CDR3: CASSLINPTGPGELFF. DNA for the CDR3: TGTGCCAGCAGCTTGATAAACCCTACAGGGCCCGGGGAGCTGTTTTTT.

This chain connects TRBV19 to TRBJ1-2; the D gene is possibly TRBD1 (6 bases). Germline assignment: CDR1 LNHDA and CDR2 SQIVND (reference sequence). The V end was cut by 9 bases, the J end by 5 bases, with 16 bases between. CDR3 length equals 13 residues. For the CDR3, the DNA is TGTGCCAGCGAGACCGGGACATCTTATGGCTACACCTTC. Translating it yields CASETGTSYGYTF.

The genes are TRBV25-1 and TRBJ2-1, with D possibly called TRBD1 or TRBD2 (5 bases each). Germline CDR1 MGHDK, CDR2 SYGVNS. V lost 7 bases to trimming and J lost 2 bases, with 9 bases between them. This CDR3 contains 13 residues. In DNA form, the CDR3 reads TGTGCCAGCATGGGGGTGCCCTACAATGAGCAGTTCTTC. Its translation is CASMGVPYNEQFF.

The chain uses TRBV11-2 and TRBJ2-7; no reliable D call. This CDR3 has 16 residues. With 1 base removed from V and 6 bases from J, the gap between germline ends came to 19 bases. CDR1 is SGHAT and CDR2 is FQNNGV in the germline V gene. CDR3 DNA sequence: TGTGCCAGCAGCTTAGTCTTGGCAAGGCGACCTCCCGAGCAGTACTTC. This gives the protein CASSLVLARRPPEQYF.

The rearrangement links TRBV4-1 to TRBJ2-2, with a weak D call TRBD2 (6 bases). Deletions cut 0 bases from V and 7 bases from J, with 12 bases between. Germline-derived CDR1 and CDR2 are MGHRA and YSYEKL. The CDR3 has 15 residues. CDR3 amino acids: CASSQDRESGGELFF. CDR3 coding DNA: TGCGCCAGCAGCCAAGATCGGGAGTCCGGCGGGGAGCTGTTTTTT.

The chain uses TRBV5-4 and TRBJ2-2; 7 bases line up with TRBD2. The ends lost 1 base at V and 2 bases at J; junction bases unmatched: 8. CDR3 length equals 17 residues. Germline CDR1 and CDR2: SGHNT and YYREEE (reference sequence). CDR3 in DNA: TGTGCCAGCAGCTTGCCCCCTAGCGGTGATAACACCGGGGAGCTGTTTTTT. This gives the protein CASSLPPSGDNTGELFF.

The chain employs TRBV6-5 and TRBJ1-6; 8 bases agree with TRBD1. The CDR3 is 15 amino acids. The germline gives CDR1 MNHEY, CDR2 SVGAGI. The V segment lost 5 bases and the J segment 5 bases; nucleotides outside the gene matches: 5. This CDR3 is CASSTRDRHNSPLHF. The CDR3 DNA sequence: TGTGCCAGCAGTACCCGGGACAGGCATAATTCACCCCTCCACTTT.

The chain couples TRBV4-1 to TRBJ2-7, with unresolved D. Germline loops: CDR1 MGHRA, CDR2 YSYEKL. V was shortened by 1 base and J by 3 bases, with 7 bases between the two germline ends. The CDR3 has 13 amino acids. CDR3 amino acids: CASSQAPVYEQYF. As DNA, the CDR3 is TGCGCCAGCAGCCAAGCCCCCGTCTACGAGCAGTACTTC.

CDR3 sequence: CASSPGWGQETQYF. CDR3 nucleotides: TGTGCCAGCAGCCCAGGGTGGGGTCAAGAGACCCAGTACTTC. The chain carries TRBV5-4 and TRBJ2-5; D perhaps matches TRBD1 (5 bases). Trimming stripped 4 bases from V and 2 bases from J, with 12 bases between. CDR1 is SGHNT, CDR2 YYREEE, per germline (reference sequence). CDR3 length: 14 residues.

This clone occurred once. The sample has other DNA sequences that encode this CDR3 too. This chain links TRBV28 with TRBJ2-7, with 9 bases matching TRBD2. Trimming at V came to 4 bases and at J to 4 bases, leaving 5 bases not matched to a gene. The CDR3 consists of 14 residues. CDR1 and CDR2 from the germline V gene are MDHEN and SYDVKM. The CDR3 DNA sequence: TGTGCCAGCAGTTCGGGGCTAGCGGGATACGAGCAGTACTTC. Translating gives CASSSGLAGYEQYF.

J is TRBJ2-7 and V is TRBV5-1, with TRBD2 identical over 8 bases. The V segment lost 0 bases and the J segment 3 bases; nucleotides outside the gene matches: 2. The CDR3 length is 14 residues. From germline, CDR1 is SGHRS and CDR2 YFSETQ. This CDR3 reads CASSLVGTSYEQYF. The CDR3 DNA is TGCGCCAGCAGCTTGGTCGGGACTAGCTACGAGCAGTACTTC.

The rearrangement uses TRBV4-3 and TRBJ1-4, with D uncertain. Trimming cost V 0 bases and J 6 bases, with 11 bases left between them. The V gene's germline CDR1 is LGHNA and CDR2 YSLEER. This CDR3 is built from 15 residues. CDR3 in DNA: TGCGCCAGCAGCCAAGAAGAAGGAAGGGATGAAAAACTGTTTTTT. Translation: CASSQEEGRDEKLFF.

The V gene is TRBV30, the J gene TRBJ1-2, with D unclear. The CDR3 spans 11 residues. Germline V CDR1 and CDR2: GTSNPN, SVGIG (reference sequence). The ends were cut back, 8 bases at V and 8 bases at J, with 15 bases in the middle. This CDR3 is CAQWSPPGYTF. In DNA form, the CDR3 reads TGTGCCCAGTGGAGCCCCCCGGGCTACACCTTC.

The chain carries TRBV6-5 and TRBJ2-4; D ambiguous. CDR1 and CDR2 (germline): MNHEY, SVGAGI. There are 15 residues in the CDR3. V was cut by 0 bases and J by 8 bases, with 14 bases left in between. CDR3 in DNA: TGTGCCAGCAGTTACTCGGGGAAAGCCTGGGACATTCAGTACTTC. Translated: CASSYSGKAWDIQYF.

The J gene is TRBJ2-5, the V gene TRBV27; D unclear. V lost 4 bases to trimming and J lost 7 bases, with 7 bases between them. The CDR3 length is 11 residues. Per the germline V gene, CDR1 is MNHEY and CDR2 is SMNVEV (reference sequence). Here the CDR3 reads CASSSAATQYF. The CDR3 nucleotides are TGTGCCAGCAGTTCAGCAGCGACCCAGTACTTC.

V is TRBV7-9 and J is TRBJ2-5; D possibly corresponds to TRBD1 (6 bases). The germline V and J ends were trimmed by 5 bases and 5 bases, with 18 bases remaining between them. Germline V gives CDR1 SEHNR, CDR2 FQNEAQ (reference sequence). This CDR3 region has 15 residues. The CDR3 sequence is CASSPIWTAGETQYF. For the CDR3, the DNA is TGTGCCAGCAGCCCCATATGGACAGCTGGGGAGACCCAGTACTTC.

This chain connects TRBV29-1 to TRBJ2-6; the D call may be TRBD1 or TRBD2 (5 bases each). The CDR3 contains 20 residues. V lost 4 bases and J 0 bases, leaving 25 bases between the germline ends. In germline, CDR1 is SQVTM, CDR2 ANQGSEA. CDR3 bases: TGCAGCGTTGTTGGACACCAGACTAAAGAAGTACACTCTGGGGCCAACGTCCTGACTTTC. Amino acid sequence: CSVVGHQTKEVHSGANVLTF.

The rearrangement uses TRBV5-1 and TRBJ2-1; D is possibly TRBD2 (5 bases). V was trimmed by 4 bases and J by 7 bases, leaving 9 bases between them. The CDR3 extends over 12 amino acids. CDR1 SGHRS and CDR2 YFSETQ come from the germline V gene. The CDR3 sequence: CASSGLVNEQFF. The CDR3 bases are TGCGCCAGCAGCGGACTCGTTAATGAGCAGTTCTTC.

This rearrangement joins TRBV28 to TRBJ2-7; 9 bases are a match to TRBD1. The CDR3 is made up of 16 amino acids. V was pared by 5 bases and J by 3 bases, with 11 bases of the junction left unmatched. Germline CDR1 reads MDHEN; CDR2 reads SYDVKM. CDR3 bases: TGTGCCAGCAGTCCTCCATCGGGGACAGGGAGCTACGAGCAGTACTTC. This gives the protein CASSPPSGTGSYEQYF.

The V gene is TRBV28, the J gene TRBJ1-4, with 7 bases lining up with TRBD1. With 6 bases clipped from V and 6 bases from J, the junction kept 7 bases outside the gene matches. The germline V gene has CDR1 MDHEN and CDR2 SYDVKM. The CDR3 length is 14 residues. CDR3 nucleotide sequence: TGTGCCAGCAGCATGGGACAGCGATATGAAAAACTGTTTTTT. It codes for CASSMGQRYEKLFF.

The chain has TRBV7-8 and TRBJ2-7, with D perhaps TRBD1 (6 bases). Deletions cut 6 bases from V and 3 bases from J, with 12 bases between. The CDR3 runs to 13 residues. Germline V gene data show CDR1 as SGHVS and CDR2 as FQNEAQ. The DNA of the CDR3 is TGTGCCAGCAGGGAGAGGGGGAGCTACGAGCAGTACTTC. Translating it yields CASRERGSYEQYF. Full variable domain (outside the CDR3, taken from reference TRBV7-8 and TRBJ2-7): GAGVSQSPRYKVAKRGQDVALRCDPISGHVSLFWYQQALGQGPEFLTYFQNEAQLDKSGLPSDRFFAERPEGSVSTLKIQRTQQEDSAVYLCASRERGSYEQYFGPGTRLTVT.

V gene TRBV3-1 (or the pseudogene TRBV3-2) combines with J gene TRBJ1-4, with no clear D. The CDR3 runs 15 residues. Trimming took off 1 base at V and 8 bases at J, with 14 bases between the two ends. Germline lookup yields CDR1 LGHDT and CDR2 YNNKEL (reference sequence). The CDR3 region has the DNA TGTGCCAGCAGCCAAGCTACGGCCCAGGTGGAAAAACTGTTTTTT. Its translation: CASSQATAQVEKLFF.

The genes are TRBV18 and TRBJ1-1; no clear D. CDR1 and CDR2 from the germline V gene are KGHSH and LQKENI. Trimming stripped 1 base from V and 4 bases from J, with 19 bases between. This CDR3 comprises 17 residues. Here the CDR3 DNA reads TGTGCCAGCTCACCACGGGAGGTCCAAGCAAAGGGCACTGAAGCTTTCTTT. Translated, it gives CASSPREVQAKGTEAFF.

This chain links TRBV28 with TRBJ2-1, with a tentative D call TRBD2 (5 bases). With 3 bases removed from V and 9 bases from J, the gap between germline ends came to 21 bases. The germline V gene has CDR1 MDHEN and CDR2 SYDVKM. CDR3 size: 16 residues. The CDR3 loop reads CASSFASAAPRGEQFF. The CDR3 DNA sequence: TGTGCCAGCAGTTTCGCCTCGGCTGCCCCCCGGGGTGAGCAGTTCTTC. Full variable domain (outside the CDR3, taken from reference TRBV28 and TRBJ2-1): DVKVTQSSRYLVKRTGEKVFLECVQDMDHENMFWYRQDPGLGLRLIYFSYDVKMKEKGDIPEGYSVSREKKERFSLILESASTNQTSMYLCASSFASAAPRGEQFFGPGTRLTVL.